One and the same sample provided the 30 T cell receptor beta chains below, sequenced in a study of blood T cell repertoires in COVID-19. Data came from immunoSEQ multiplex PCR; TCRdb stores just in-frame clones and leaves some out. In the table there are about 120,000 clones, around 89% of which are singletons. The sample taken for sequencing was peripheral blood. The receptors shown here come from a man aged 70 or older with active or convalescent COVID-19.

The chain employs TRBV6-2 or TRBV6-3 and TRBJ2-5, with 8 bases fitting TRBD2. CDR1 and CDR2 from the germline V gene are MNHEY and SVGEGT. V lost 2 bases to trimming and J lost 5 bases; unmatched junction nucleotides: 4. The CDR3 spans 14 residues. The CDR3 DNA reads TGTGCCAGCAGTTACCCGCAGCGGGGGGAGACCCAGTACTTC. It is translated as CASSYPQRGETQYF.

The chain is built from TRBV6-5 and TRBJ2-7; 8 positions agree with TRBD1. This CDR3 contains 13 residues. J was trimmed by 0 bases and V by 7 bases; bases with no gene match: 2. CDR1 is MNHEY, CDR2 SVGAGI, per germline. In nucleotides, the CDR3 is TGTGCCAGCAAGGGACAGGACTCCTACGAGCAGTACTTC. This encodes CASKGQDSYEQYF.

The V gene is TRBV4-1, the J gene TRBJ2-1; 7 nucleotides agree with TRBD2. After removal of 0 bases from V and 12 bases from J, the junction contained 5 bases not matched to a gene. Per the germline V gene, CDR1 is MGHRA and CDR2 is YSYEKL. The length of the CDR3 is 13 residues. In DNA, the CDR3 is TGCGCCAGCAGCCAAGAGGGGGGGTTGGTGCAGTTCTTC. The encoded protein is CASSQEGGLVQFF.

The chain uses TRBV28 and TRBJ1-2; D call uncertain. The germline CDR1 and CDR2 sequences are MDHEN and SYDVKM. The CDR3 sequence is 12 residues long. Trimming shortened V by 2 bases and J by 6 bases, and 7 bases separated the two germline ends. The CDR3 region is CASSLLPDGYTF. The DNA for the CDR3 is TGTGCCAGCAGTTTACTACCCGATGGCTACACCTTC.

A single count supports this clone. Other DNA sequences from this sample encode an identical CDR3 as well. The genes are TRBV28 and TRBJ1-1; 7 bases agree with TRBD1. The V segment lost 8 bases and the J segment 0 bases; nucleotides outside the gene matches: 6. Germline V gene lookup returns CDR1 MDHEN and CDR2 SYDVKM. There are 14 residues in the CDR3. CDR3 coding DNA: TGTGCCAGCGGAAGAGGGGGCTTGAACACTGAAGCTTTCTTT. It yields the protein CASGRGGLNTEAFF. The entire variable domain, with the rest obtained from reference TRBV28 and TRBJ1-1, is as follows: DVKVTQSSRYLVKRTGEKVFLECVQDMDHENMFWYRQDPGLGLRLIYFSYDVKMKEKGDIPEGYSVSREKKERFSLILESASTNQTSMYLCASGRGGLNTEAFFGQGTRLTVV.

This chain connects TRBV7-2 to TRBJ1-1; the D gene is possibly TRBD1 (5 bases). Between the trimmed V and J ends, which lost 9 bases and 1 base, there was a span of 12 bases. In germline, CDR1 is SGHTA, CDR2 FQGNSA. This CDR3 is built from 13 residues. The CDR3 bases are TGTGCCAGTTTCAGGGCCCCGAACACTGAAGCTTTCTTT. Translating gives CASFRAPNTEAFF. Together with reference TRBV7-2 and TRBJ1-1, the CDR3 gives the full variable domain: GAGVSQSPSNKVTEKGKDVELRCDPISGHTALYWYRQSLGQGLEFLIYFQGNSAPDKSGLPSDRFSAERTGGSVSTLTIQRTQQEDSAVYLCASFRAPNTEAFFGQGTRLTVV.

The gene calls are TRBV6-5 and TRBJ1-2; D possibly corresponds to TRBD1 (6 bases). Germline V gives CDR1 MNHEY, CDR2 SVGAGI. Trimming took off 7 bases at V and 2 bases at J, with 14 bases between the two ends. The length of the CDR3 is 14 residues. This CDR3 reads CASKRQELNYGYTF. CDR3 DNA sequence: TGTGCCAGCAAACGACAGGAGTTAAACTATGGCTACACCTTC.

The genes are TRBV6-5 and TRBJ1-3; D not resolved. The CDR3 runs to 14 residues. Looked up from germline, CDR1 is MNHEY and CDR2 is SVGAGI. Trimming took off 10 bases at V and 0 bases at J, with 13 bases between the two ends. The CDR3 loop is CATARVDSGNTIYF. In DNA, the CDR3 is TGTGCCACCGCCCGGGTCGACTCTGGAAACACCATATATTTT.

J is TRBJ2-5 and V is TRBV19; TRBD2 matches at 7 bases. CDR1 and CDR2 from the germline V gene are LNHDA and SQIVND (reference sequence). The CDR3 spans 20 residues. V trimming: 5 bases; J trimming: 4 bases; junction bases outside the gene matches: 25. CDR3 residues: CASSALDLRDPSGVRETQYF. The CDR3 nucleotides read TGTGCCAGTAGTGCCCTGGACCTCAGGGATCCCAGCGGGGTACGAGAGACCCAGTACTTC.

V and J are TRBV12-3 or TRBV12-4 and TRBJ2-7, with 9 nucleotides matching TRBD1. With 7 bases clipped from V and 5 bases from J, the junction kept 6 bases outside the gene matches. The length of the CDR3 is 13 residues. The CDR3 protein is CASTITGGDEQYF. The CDR3 nucleotides read TGTGCCAGCACTATAACAGGGGGCGACGAGCAGTACTTC.

This clone was seen more than once but under ten times. The rearrangement uses TRBV19 and TRBJ2-3, with TRBD1 matching 7 bases. CDR1 is LNHDA and CDR2 is SQIVND in the germline V gene (reference sequence). The CDR3 length is 14 residues. V dropped 7 bases and J dropped 0; count of bases not matched to a gene: 4. CDR3 residues: CASIGQESTDTQYF. The CDR3 DNA reads as TGTGCCAGTATCGGACAGGAAAGCACAGATACGCAGTATTTT.

The V call is TRBV2, the J call TRBJ1-5, with 7 bases identical to TRBD1. Germline assignment: CDR1 SNHLY and CDR2 FYNNEI. The trim removed 6 bases at V and 3 bases at J, leaving 2 bases unmatched. CDR3 size: 13 residues. The CDR3 nucleotides are TGTGCCAGCAGCGGACAGGTCAATCAGCCCCAGCATTTT. Amino acid sequence: CASSGQVNQPQHF.

Only a few counts were recorded for this clone. The chain has TRBV28 and TRBJ1-4, with 9 bases lining up with TRBD1. The CDR3 spans 15 residues. Germline-derived CDR1 and CDR2 are MDHEN and SYDVKM. The V and J ends lost 5 bases and 7 bases, in that order; junction bases with no gene match: 8. CDR3 sequence reads: CASSAQQGAVEKLFF. CDR3 bases: TGTGCCAGCAGTGCCCAACAGGGGGCGGTTGAAAAACTGTTTTTT.

This clone came up once. The chain combines TRBV5-1 with TRBJ1-1; weak D call: TRBD1 (6 bases). The CDR3 totals 17 residues. Trimming left V 2 bases short and J 1 base short, with 18 bases between. CDR1 and CDR2 from the germline V gene are SGHRS and YFSETQ. The CDR3 reads CASSFKTGSVANTEAFF. The DNA of the CDR3 is TGCGCCAGCAGCTTCAAGACAGGAAGTGTGGCGAACACTGAAGCTTTCTTT.

CDR3 bases: TGTGCCAGCAGCCCGGGACAGGGCTCTTTTGGCTACACCTTC. It translates to CASSPGQGSFGYTF. This chain connects TRBV3-1 (or the pseudogene TRBV3-2) to TRBJ1-2; 9 bases are shared with TRBD1. The CDR3 is 14 amino acids. V dropped 4 bases and J dropped 7; count of bases not matched to a gene: 7. Germline lookup yields CDR1 LGHDT and CDR2 YNNKEL (reference sequence).

The chain employs TRBV19 and TRBJ1-2; a possible D gene is TRBD1 (6 bases). CDR1 LNHDA and CDR2 SQIVND come from the germline V gene (reference sequence). The V gene lost 4 bases and the J gene lost 6 bases, with 21 bases spanning the gap. This CDR3 comprises 16 residues. CDR3 sequence (DNA): TGTGCCAGTAGTACGCAGGGGTTCCTAGAGGAGGATGGCTACACCTTC. Its translation is CASSTQGFLEEDGYTF.

The chain joins TRBV7-9 to TRBJ2-7, with 12 bases lining up with TRBD1. CDR1 SEHNR and CDR2 FQNEAQ come from the germline V gene (reference sequence). The V segment lost 5 bases and the J segment 6 bases; nucleotides outside the gene matches: 5. This CDR3 has 14 residues. CDR3 coding DNA: TGTGCCAGCAGCCCGGGACAGGGGGCCCTCGAGCAGTACTTC. This gives the protein CASSPGQGALEQYF.

The genes are TRBV14 and TRBJ1-2; 9 positions match TRBD1. The CDR3 is 15 amino acids. Germline CDR1 is SGHDN and CDR2 is FVKESK. V was clipped by 4 bases and J by 2 bases; unmatched bases: 5. The chain's CDR3 is CASSLPGTGNYGYTF. Here the CDR3 DNA reads TGTGCCAGCAGCCTCCCCGGGACAGGGAACTATGGCTACACCTTC. The whole variable domain, remainder taken from reference TRBV14 and TRBJ1-2, is EAGVTQFPSHSVIEKGQTVTLRCDPISGHDNLYWYRRVMGKEIKFLLHFVKESKQDESGMPNNRFLAERTGGTYSTLKVQPAELEDSGVYFCASSLPGTGNYGYTFGSGTRLTVV.

V gene TRBV7-9 combines with J gene TRBJ2-5; 12 bases fit TRBD2. CDR1 is SEHNR, CDR2 FQNEAQ, per germline (reference sequence). The CDR3 is 15 residues long. Germline trimming cut 5 bases from V and 4 bases from J; bases unmatched to any gene: 5. The CDR3 reads CASSNGLAGRETQYF. In DNA form, the CDR3 reads TGTGCCAGCAGCAACGGACTAGCGGGAAGAGAGACCCAGTACTTC.

This clone was found once. This sequence joins TRBV19 and TRBJ1-5, with 8 bases that match TRBD1. This CDR3 spans 15 amino acids. Losses at the gene ends were 6 bases for V and 2 bases for J; bases not matched to a gene: 6. Germline assignment: CDR1 LNHDA and CDR2 SQIVND (reference sequence). For the CDR3, the DNA is TGTGCCAGTAGGCCCCCGGGACAGGGCAATCAGCCCCAGCATTTT. This codes for CASRPPGQGNQPQHF.

V is TRBV21-1 and J is TRBJ1-4. TRBV21-1 is given as a pseudogene. The CDR3 totals 15 residues. CDR3 residues: CASSKVGGELEKLFF. The CDR3 DNA sequence: TGTGCCAGCAGCAAAGTGGGGGGGGAACTAGAAAAACTGTTTTTT.

The sample holds one count of this clone. The chain couples TRBV7-9 to TRBJ2-2; D may be TRBD2 (5 bases). V was shortened by 0 bases and J by 5 bases, with 7 bases between the two germline ends. This CDR3 is 14 amino acids long. Germline CDR1 is SEHNR and CDR2 is FQNEAQ (reference sequence). The CDR3 reads CASSLAGATGELFF. In DNA, the CDR3 is TGTGCCAGCAGCTTAGCGGGAGCAACCGGGGAGCTGTTTTTT. The whole variable domain, remainder taken from reference TRBV7-9 and TRBJ2-2, is DTGVSQNPRHKITKRGQNVTFRCDPISEHNRLYWYRQTLGQGPEFLTYFQNEAQLEKSRLLSDRFSAERPKGSFSTLEIQRTEQGDSAMYLCASSLAGATGELFFGEGSRLTVL.

The rearrangement links TRBV6-1 to TRBJ1-6; TRBD1 is a possible D gene (5 bases). The V end lost 3 bases, the J end lost 11 bases, and 14 bases lay between the germline ends. The germline V gene encodes CDR1 MNHNS and CDR2 SASEGT. The length of the CDR3 is 14 residues. CDR3 sequence reads: CASSETQGGAPLHF. The CDR3 DNA is TGTGCCAGCAGTGAGACTCAGGGCGGTGCACCCCTCCACTTT.

This clone has only one observation. CDR3 bases: TGTGCCAGTAGCAAAAACAGGGGCGAAGAAGCTTTCTTT. This codes for CASSKNRGEEAFF. J is TRBJ1-1 and V is TRBV19; 7 bases are a match to TRBD1. The germline gives CDR1 LNHDA, CDR2 SQIVND (reference sequence). J was trimmed by 8 bases and V by 6 bases; bases with no gene match: 9. The CDR3 covers 13 residues.

The chain couples TRBV19 to TRBJ2-5, with TRBD1 matching over 8 bases. The CDR3 loop spans 15 amino acids. The V gene end was trimmed by 3 bases and the J gene end by 2 bases; junction bases not matched to a gene: 5. Germline V lookup: CDR1 LNHDA, CDR2 SQIVND (reference sequence). As DNA, the CDR3 is TGTGCCAGTAGTATCCGGGACAGGAGACAAGAGACCCAGTACTTC. This codes for CASSIRDRRQETQYF.

The V and J genes are TRBV28 and TRBJ2-2; 8 positions match TRBD1. The trim removed 2 bases at V and 3 bases at J, leaving 2 bases unmatched. CDR1 MDHEN and CDR2 SYDVKM come from the germline V gene. The CDR3 covers 15 residues. This chain's CDR3 is CASSLTQGDTGELFF. The CDR3 nucleotides read TGTGCCAGCAGTTTAACACAGGGGGACACCGGGGAGCTGTTTTTT.

The chain is built from TRBV10-2 and TRBJ2-7, with 9 bases lining up with TRBD2. The J segment lost 0 bases and the V segment lost 6 bases, leaving 6 bases of the junction unmatched. This CDR3 contains 15 residues. The germline gives CDR1 WSHSY, CDR2 SAAADI. The CDR3 protein is CASSPLAGSSYEQYF. In DNA form, the CDR3 reads TGCGCCAGCAGCCCGCTAGCGGGAAGCTCCTACGAGCAGTACTTC.

This clone was seen a single time. The rearrangement joins TRBV28 to TRBJ2-7, with 14 bases matching TRBD2. Germline values: CDR1 MDHEN, CDR2 SYDVKM. The CDR3 loop spans 15 amino acids. The V gene end was trimmed by 6 bases and the J gene end by 3 bases; junction bases not matched to a gene: 4. Here the CDR3 reads CASRPGLAGVYEQYF. The CDR3 DNA follows: TGTGCCAGCAGGCCGGGACTAGCGGGAGTCTACGAGCAGTACTTC.

This chain joins TRBV19 and TRBJ2-2; 12 positions agree with TRBD2. J gave up 5 bases and V 5 bases, and 6 bases lay outside the gene matches. CDR3 length: 16 amino acids. CDR1 is LNHDA, CDR2 SQIVND, per germline (reference sequence). CDR3 sequence: CASSPLAGGWTGELFF. CDR3 DNA sequence: TGTGCCAGTAGTCCCCTAGCGGGAGGGTGGACCGGGGAGCTGTTTTTT.

In its sample, this clone was seen once. The genes are TRBV19 and TRBJ1-4; TRBD1 matches 8 bases. The CDR3 has 12 residues. Germline CDR1 LNHDA, CDR2 SQIVND (reference sequence). The V and J ends lost 8 bases and 8 bases, in that order; junction bases with no gene match: 4. CDR3 sequence reads: CASRNRGEKLFF. As DNA, the CDR3 is TGTGCCAGTCGGAACAGGGGGGAAAAACTGTTTTTT.